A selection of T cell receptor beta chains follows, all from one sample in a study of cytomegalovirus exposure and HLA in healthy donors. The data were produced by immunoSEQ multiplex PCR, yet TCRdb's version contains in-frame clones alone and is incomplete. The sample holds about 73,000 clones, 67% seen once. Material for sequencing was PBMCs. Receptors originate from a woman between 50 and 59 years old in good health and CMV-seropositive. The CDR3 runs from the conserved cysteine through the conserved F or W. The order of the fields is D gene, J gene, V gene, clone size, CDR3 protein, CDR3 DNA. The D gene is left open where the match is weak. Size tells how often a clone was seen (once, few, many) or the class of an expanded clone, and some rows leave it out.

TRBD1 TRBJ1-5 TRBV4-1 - CASSTHGTGNQPQHF TGCGCCAGCAGCACCCACGGGACAGGGAATCAGCCCCAGCATTTT
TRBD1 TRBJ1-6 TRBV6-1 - CASSAGQWNSPLHF TGTGCCAGCAGTGCGGGACAGTGGAATTCACCCCTCCACTTT
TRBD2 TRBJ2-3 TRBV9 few CASSVGGGNTDTQYF TGTGCCAGCAGCGTAGGGGGGGGTAATACAGATACGCAGTATTTT
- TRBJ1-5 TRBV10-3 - CATRTDYSNQPQHF TGTGCCACCAGGACGGACTATAGCAATCAGCCCCAGCATTTT
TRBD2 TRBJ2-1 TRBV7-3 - CASSTHIAGGFNEQFF TGTGCCAGCAGCACACACATAGCGGGGGGTTTTAATGAGCAGTTCTTC
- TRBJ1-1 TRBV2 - CASMLGGKRTEAFF TGTGCCAGCATGCTGGGGGGGAAGAGGACTGAAGCTTTCTTT
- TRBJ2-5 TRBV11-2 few CASSLATGLDETQYF TGTGCCAGCAGCTTAGCCACAGGATTGGACGAGACCCAGTACTTC
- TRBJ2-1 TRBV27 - CASSQTYNEQFF TGTGCCAGCAGTCAAACCTACAATGAGCAGTTCTTC
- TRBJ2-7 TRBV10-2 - CASTEGDIYEQYF TGCGCCAGCACAGAGGGGGATATTTACGAGCAGTACTTC
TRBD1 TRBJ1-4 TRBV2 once CASRVDRGREKLFF TGTGCCAGCAGGGTCGACAGGGGGCGTGAAAAACTGTTTTTT
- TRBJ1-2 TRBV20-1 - CSALLDAGYTF TGCAGTGCTCTCCTAGACGCTGGCTACACCTTC
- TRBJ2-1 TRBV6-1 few CAITPSRSPGEQFF TGTGCCATTACGCCGTCCAGATCCCCCGGGGAGCAGTTCTTC
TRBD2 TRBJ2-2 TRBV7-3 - CASSPNVLALNTGELFF TGTGCCAGCAGCCCGAACGTACTAGCGCTGAACACCGGGGAGCTGTTTTTT
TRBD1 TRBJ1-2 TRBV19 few CASSTRTGGALSYGYTF TGTGCCAGTAGTACGCGGACAGGGGGCGCGTTGAGCTATGGCTACACCTTC
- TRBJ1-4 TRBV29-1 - CSAYPGGEANEKLFF TGCAGCGCCTATCCTGGGGGGGAAGCTAATGAAAAACTGTTTTTT
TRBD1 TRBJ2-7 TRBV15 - CATSRDRTGDGYEQYF TGTGCCACCAGCAGAGATCGGACAGGGGATGGTTACGAGCAGTACTTC
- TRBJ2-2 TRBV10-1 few CASSDWGSGELFF TGCGCCAGCAGTGACTGGGGCTCCGGGGAGCTGTTTTTT
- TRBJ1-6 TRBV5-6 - CASRYQTYNSPLHF TGTGCCAGCAGATACCAGACCTATAATTCACCCCTCCACTTT
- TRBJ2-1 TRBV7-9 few CASSQPGLRNEQFF TGTGCCAGCAGCCAACCGGGACTTCGCAATGAGCAGTTCTTC
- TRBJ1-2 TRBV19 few CASRTTSGHGVYTF TGTGCCAGTAGGACTACAAGCGGGCACGGAGTCTACACCTTC
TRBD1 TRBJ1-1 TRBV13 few CASSSDRGRPKNTEAFF TGTGCCAGCAGCTCGGACAGGGGGCGACCAAAAAACACTGAAGCTTTCTTT
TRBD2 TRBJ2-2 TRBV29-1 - CSVRPAGGLSGELFF TGCAGCGTGCGCCCAGCGGGGGGGCTATCCGGGGAGCTGTTTTTT
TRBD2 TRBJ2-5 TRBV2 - CASSGLAGGRETQYF TGTGCCAGCAGTGGACTAGCGGGGGGGCGGGAGACCCAGTACTTC
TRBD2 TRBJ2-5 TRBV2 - CASSERGQYF TGTGCCAGCAGTGAGCGGGGGCAGTACTTC
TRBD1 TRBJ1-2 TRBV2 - CASRQGALGYTF TGTGCCAGTCGACAGGGGGCCCTTGGCTACACCTTC
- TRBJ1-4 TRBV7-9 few CASSATATNEKLFF TGTGCCAGCAGCGCGACAGCAACTAATGAAAAACTGTTTTTT
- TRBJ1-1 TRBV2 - CASTQTSSPAFF TGTGCCAGCACGCAAACTTCATCTCCGGCTTTCTTT
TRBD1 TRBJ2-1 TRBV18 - CASSRSGTGRNEQFF TGTGCCAGCTCACGATCCGGGACAGGGAGAAATGAGCAGTTCTTC
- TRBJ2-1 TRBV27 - CASSFGGMEFF TGTGCCAGCAGTTTTGGCGGTATGGAGTTCTTC
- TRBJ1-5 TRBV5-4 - CASSLARQPQHF TGTGCCAGCAGCTTGGCCCGTCAGCCCCAGCATTTT
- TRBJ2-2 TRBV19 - CASMSGRAGELFF TGTGCCAGTATGTCGGGTCGGGCCGGGGAGCTGTTTTTT
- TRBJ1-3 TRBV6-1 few CASSEGANSGNTIYF TGTGCCAGCAGTGAAGGGGCTAACTCTGGAAACACCATATATTTT
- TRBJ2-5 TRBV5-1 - CASSLAGSMVETQYF TGCGCCAGCAGCTTGGCTGGTAGCATGGTGGAGACCCAGTACTTC
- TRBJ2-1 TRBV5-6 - CASRGRGYNEQFF TGTGCCAGCAGAGGCCGGGGGTACAATGAGCAGTTCTTC
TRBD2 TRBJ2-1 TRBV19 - CASSPGRGVEYNEQFF TGTGCCAGTAGTCCCGGGCGGGGGGTAGAATACAATGAGCAGTTCTTC
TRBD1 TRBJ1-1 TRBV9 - CASSFRDSSLTLNTEAFF TGTGCCAGCAGCTTCAGGGACAGCTCTCTGACCTTGAACACTGAAGCTTTCTTT